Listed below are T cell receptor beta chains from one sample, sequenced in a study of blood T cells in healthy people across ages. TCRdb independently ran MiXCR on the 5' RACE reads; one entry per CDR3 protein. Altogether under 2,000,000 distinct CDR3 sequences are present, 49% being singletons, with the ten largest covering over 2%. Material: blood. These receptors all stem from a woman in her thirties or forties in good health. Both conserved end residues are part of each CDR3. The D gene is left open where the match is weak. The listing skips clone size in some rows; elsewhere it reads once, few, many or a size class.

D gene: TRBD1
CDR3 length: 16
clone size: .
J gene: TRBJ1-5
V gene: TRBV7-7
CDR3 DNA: TGTGCCAGCAGCCCCGCCGACAGGGTTTTTTCTCAGCCCCAGCATTTT
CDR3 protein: CASSPADRVFSQPQHF

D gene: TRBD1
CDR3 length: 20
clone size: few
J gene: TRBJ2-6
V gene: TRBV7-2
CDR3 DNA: TGTGCCAGCAGCTTAGTAGGGCGTGGGACAGGTTACTCTGGGGCCAACGTCCTGACTTTC
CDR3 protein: CASSLVGRGTGYSGANVLTF

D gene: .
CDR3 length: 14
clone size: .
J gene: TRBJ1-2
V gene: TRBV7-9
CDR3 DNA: TGTGCCAGCAGCTTAGCTTGGCAGTACTATGGCTACACCTTC
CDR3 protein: CASSLAWQYYGYTF

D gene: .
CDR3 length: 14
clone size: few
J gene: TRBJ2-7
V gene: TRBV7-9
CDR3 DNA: TGTGCCAGCAGCTTATGGGACGGGCTCTACGAGCAGTACTTC
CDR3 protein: CASSLWDGLYEQYF

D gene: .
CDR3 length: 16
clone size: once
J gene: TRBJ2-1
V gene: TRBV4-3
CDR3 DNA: TGCGCCAGCAGCCCCCTGAGGGTGGGGTACTACAATGAGCGGTTCTTC
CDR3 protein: CASSPLRVGYYNERFF

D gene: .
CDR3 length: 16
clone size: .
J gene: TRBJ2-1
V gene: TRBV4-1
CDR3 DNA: TGCGCCAGCAGCGTCGAAGCAGGATCCTCCTACAGTGAGCAGTTCTTC
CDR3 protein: CASSVEAGSSYSEQFF

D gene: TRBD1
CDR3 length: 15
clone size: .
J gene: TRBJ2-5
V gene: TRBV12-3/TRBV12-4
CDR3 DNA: TGTGCCAGCACTCCGGGACAGGGGGCGATGGAGACCCAGTACTTC
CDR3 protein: CASTPGQGAMETQYF

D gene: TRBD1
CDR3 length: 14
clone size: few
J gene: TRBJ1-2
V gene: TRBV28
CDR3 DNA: TGTGCCAGCAGTCGGACAGGGGCAAGGGATGGCTACACCTTC
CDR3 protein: CASSRTGARDGYTF

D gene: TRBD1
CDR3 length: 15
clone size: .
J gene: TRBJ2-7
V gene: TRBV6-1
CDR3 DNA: TGTGCCAGCAGTGAAAATGGGGACAGATCCTACGAGCAGTACTTC
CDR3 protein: CASSENGDRSYEQYF

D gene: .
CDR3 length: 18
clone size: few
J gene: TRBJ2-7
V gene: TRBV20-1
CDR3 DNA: TGCAGTGCTAGATCAAACCCAGGCTGGGGGGTTAACTCCTACGAGCAGTACTTC
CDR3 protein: CSARSNPGWGVNSYEQYF

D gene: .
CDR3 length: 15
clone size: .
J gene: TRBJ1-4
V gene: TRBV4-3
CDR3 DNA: TGCGCCAGCAGCCAAGACAGGGAGTTACATGAAAAACTGTTTTTT
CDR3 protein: CASSQDRELHEKLFF

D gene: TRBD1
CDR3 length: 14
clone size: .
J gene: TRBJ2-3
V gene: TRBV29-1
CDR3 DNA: TGCAGCGTTGAAGAGGGACAGGGGGTTGATACGCAGTATTTT
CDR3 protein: CSVEEGQGVDTQYF

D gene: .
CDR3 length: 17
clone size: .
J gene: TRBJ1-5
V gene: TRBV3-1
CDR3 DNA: TGTGCCAGCAGCCAAGGCGGCGGCAGGGGTAGCAATCAGCCCCAGCATTTT
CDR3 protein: CASSQGGGRGSNQPQHF

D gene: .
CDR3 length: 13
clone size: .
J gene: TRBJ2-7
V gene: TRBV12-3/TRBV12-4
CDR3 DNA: TGTGCCAGCAGTTCCGGGGAGGGGGTCGAGCAGTACTTC
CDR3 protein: CASSSGEGVEQYF

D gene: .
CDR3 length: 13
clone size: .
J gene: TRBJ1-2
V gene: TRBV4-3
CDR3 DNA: TGCGCCAGCAGCCAGATCAGACAGTATGGCTACACCTTC
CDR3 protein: CASSQIRQYGYTF

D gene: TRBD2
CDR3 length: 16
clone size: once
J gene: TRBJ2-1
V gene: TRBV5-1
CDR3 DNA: TGCGCCAGCAGCTTCCCAGCGGGGGGGCAGGTGAATGAGCAGTTCTTC
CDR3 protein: CASSFPAGGQVNEQFF

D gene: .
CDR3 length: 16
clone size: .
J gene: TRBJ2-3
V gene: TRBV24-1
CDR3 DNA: TGTGCCACCAGTGATTTGGGACAGAAAGACACAGATACGCAGTATTTT
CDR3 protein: CATSDLGQKDTDTQYF

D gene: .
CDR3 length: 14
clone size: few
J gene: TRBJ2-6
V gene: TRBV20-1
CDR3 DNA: TGCAGTGCGTCTACAGGGCGTGGGGCCAACGTCCTGACTTTC
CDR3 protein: CSASTGRGANVLTF

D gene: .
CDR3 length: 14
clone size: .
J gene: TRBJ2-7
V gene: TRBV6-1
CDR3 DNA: TGTGCCAGCAGTGAAGCTAGGGGGTCCTACGAGCAGTACTTC
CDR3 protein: CASSEARGSYEQYF

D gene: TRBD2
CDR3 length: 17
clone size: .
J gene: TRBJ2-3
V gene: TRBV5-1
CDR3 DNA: TGCGCCAGCAGCTTTGTTTCTAGCGGGGCCTTCACAGATACGCAGTATTTT
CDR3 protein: CASSFVSSGAFTDTQYF

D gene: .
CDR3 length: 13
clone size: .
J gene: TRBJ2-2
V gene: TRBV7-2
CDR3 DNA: TGTGCCAGCAGCTTGGCGGAGCCCGGGGAGCTGTTTTTT
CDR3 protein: CASSLAEPGELFF

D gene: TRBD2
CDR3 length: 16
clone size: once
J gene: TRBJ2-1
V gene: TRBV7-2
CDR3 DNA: TGTGCCAGCAGCTTAGGGACAGCGGGGGGGCAGGGTGAGCAGTTCTTC
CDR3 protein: CASSLGTAGGQGEQFF

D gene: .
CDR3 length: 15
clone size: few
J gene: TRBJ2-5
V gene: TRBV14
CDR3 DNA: TGTGCCAGCAGCCAAACCAGGACAGTCCAAGAGACCCAGTACTTC
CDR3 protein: CASSQTRTVQETQYF

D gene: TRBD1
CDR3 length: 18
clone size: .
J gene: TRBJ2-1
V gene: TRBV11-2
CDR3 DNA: TGTGCCAGCGGAGGGGGGACAGGGAGTGAAGTGGGATACAATGAGCAGTTCTTC
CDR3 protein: CASGGGTGSEVGYNEQFF

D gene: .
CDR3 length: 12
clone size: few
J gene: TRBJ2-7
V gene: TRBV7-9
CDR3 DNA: TGTGCCAGCAGCTTAAACCCTCACGAGCAGTACTTC
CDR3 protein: CASSLNPHEQYF

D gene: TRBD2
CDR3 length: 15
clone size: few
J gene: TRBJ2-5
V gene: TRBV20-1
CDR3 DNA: TGCAGTGCTAAAGATAGCGGGGCCCTTGAGAAGACCCAGTACTTC
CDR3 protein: CSAKDSGALEKTQYF

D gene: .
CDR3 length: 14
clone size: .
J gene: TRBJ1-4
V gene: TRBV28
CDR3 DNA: TGTGCCAGCAAATACCGAGGCCGTAATGAAAAACTGTTTTTT
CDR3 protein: CASKYRGRNEKLFF

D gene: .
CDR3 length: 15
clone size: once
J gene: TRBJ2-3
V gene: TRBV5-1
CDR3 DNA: TGCGCCAGCAGCTTGGAGCCCGTGGGTGCAGATACGCAGTATTTT
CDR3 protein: CASSLEPVGADTQYF

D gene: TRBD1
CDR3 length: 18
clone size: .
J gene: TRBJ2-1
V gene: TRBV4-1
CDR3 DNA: TGCGCCTGCAGCCAGGAGGGACAGGGGCCGAGCTCCTACAATGAGCAGTTCTTC
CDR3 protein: CACSQEGQGPSSYNEQFF

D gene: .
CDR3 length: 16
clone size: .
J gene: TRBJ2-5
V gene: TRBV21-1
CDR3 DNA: TGTGCCAGCAGCAATGAGCCCCTAGCGGGGTGCGATGAGCAGTACTTC
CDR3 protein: CASSNEPLAGCDEQYF

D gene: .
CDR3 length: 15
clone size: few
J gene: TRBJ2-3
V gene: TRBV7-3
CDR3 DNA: TGTGCCAGCAGCTCGTATAGCGGACCCACAGATACGCAGTATTTT
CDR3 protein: CASSSYSGPTDTQYF

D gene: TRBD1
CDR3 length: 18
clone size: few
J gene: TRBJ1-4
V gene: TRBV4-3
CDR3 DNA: TGCGCCAGCAGAGCAAGATGGGGCAAGGGACAGGCTAATGAAAAACTGTTTTTT
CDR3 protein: CASRARWGKGQANEKLFF

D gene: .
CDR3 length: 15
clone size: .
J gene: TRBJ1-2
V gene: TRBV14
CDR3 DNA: TGTGCCAGCAGCCTGCCAGCCCGTTCCTTCTATGGCTACACCTTC
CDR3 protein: CASSLPARSFYGYTF

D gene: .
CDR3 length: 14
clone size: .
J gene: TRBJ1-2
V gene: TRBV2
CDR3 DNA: TGTGCCAGCCAACCTGTAGTAACCAACTATGGCCACACCTTC
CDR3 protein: CASQPVVTNYGHTF

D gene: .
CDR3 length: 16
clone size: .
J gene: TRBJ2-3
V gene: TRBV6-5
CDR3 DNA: TGTGCCAGCAGTTTTCGCCGCTTTGGTGGCACAGATACGCAGTATTTT
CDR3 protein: CASSFRRFGGTDTQYF

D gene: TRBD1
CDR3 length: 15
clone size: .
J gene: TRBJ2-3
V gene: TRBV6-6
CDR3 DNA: TGTGCCAGCAGTTACCCACAGGGGGTCACAGATACGCAGTATTTT
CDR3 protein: CASSYPQGVTDTQYF

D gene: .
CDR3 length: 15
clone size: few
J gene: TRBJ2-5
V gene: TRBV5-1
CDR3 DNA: TGCGCCAGCAGCTTGGAACCAGAGAAGCAAGAGACCCAGTACTTC
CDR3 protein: CASSLEPEKQETQYF

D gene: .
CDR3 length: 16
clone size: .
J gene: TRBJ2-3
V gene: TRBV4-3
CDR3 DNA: TGCGCCGGCAGCCAAGACGGCCCTAAAAGCACAGATACGCAGTATTTT
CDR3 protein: CAGSQDGPKSTDTQYF

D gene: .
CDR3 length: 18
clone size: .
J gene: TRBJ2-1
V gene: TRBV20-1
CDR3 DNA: TGCAGTGCTAGCGGGCAGTCATCCAAAAGAAGCTCCTACAATGAGCAGTTCTTC
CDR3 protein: CSASGQSSKRSSYNEQFF

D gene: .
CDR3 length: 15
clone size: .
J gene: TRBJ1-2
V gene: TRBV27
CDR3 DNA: TGTGCCAGCAGTCTTAACCGGGACGGAAACTATGGCTACACCTTC
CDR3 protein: CASSLNRDGNYGYTF

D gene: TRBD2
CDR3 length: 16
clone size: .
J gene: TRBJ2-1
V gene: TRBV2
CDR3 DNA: TGTGCCAGCAGTGTGGGGGCTAGCGGGGCGACGGATGAGCAGTTCTTC
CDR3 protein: CASSVGASGATDEQFF

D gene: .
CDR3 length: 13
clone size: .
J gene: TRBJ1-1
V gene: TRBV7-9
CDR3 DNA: TGTGCCAGCAGCTTAGGTAGACTCCTTGAAGCTTTCTTT
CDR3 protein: CASSLGRLLEAFF

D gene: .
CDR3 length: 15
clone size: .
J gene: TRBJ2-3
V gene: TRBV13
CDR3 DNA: TGTGCCAGCAGGCCCGTTTCAGGGGTCACAGATACGCAGTATTTT
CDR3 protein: CASRPVSGVTDTQYF

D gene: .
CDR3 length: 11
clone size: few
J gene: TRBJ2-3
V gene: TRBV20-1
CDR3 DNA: TGCAGTGCTCAACACCCAGATACGCAGTATTTT
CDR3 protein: CSAQHPDTQYF

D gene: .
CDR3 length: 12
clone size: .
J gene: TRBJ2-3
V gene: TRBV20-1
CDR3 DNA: TGCAGTGGCCGGGGGAGCGCAGATACGCAGTATTTT
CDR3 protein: CSGRGSADTQYF

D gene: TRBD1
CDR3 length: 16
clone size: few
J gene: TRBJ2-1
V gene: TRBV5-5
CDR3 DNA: TGTGCCAGCAGCTTGTTGGGACAGGGGGCGGATAATGAGCAGTTCTTC
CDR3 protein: CASSLLGQGADNEQFF

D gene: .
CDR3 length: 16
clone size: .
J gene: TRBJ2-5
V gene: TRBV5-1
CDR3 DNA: TGCGCCAGCAGTTCCTATGGGGACACTTCCCAAGAGACCCAGTACTTC
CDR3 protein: CASSSYGDTSQETQYF

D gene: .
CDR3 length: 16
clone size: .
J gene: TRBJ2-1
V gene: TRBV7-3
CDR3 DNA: TGTGCCAGCAGCTCGCACGACAGACTCTCCTACAATGAGCAGTTCTTC
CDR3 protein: CASSSHDRLSYNEQFF

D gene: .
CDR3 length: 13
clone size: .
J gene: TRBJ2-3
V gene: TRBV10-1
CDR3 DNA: TGCGCCAGCAATAAGGGGGACACAGATACGCAGTATTTT
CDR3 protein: CASNKGDTDTQYF

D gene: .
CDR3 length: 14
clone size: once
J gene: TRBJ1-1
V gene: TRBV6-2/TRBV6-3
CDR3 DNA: TGTGCCAGCAGTTACGTCATCGCCCGGGCTGAAGCTTTCTTT
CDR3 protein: CASSYVIARAEAFF

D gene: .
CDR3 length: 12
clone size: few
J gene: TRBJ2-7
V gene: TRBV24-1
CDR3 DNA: TGTGCCACCAGTGATTCAAGGAGGGGACAGTACTTC
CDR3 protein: CATSDSRRGQYF

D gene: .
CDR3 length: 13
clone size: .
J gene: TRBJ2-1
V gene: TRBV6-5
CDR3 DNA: TGTGCCAGCAGTTACTCGTATTACAGGGAGCAGTTCTTC
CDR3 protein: CASSYSYYREQFF

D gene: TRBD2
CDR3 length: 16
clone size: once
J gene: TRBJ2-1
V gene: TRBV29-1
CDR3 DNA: TGCAGCGTTGACGGACTAGCGGGGGATAGCCCCAGCGAGCAGTTCTTC
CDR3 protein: CSVDGLAGDSPSEQFF

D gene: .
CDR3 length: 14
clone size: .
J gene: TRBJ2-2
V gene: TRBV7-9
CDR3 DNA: TGTGCCAGCACCCCTTGGGGGTCCACCGGGGAGCTGTTTTTT
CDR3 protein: CASTPWGSTGELFF

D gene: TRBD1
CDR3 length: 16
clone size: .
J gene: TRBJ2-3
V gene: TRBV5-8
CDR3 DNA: TGTGCCAGCAGCTTGAATCCGGGACAGTCTACAGATACGCAGTATTTT
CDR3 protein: CASSLNPGQSTDTQYF

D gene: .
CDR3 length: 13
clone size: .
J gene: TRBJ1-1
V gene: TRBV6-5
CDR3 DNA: TGTGCCAGCAACCCGGTAGTGAACACTGAAGCTTTCTTT
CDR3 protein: CASNPVVNTEAFF

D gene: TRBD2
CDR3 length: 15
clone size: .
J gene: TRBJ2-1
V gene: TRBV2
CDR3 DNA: TGTGCCAGCAGTCGACCTAGCGGGTCTTACAATGAGCAGTTCTTC
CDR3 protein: CASSRPSGSYNEQFF

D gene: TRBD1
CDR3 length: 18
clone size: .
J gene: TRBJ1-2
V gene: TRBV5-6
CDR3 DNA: TGTGCCAGCAGCCCCGTCACTTTGGGACAGGGGCCTAACTATGGCTACACCTTC
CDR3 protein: CASSPVTLGQGPNYGYTF